These 9 T cell receptor beta chains share one sample of origin, sequenced in a study of shared clonotypes between healthy human individuals. The protocol was immunoSEQ multiplex PCR, while the TCRdb copy is restricted to in-frame clones and leaves out a portion. The sample records fewer than 1.4 million clones, about 80% being singletons. The sequencing sample was made of memory CD4+ T cells from PBMCs. Subset given: CD45RA-negative fraction. Receptor source: a man aged 18 to 29 in good health. Some clones in this sample may be carry-over from other donors' samples.

This chain uses TRBV6-5 with TRBJ1-3, with no clear D. V lost 0 bases and J 3 bases, leaving 12 bases between the germline ends. This CDR3 has 16 amino acids. CDR1 and CDR2 (germline): MNHEY, SVGAGI. CDR3 sequence (DNA): TGTGCCAGCAGTTACTCTCCAGTCCCGAGTGGAAACACCATATATTTT. Translation: CASSYSPVPSGNTIYF.

This clone has ten or more counts. Since the CDR3 does not end with the conserved phenylalanine or tryptophan, this likely comes from a read error. The identical CDR3 is also encoded by other nucleotide sequences in the sample. This rearrangement joins TRBV4-2 to TRBJ1-1; 11 bases fit TRBD1. Unmatched junction bases numbered 5, after V lost 3 bases and J lost 8 bases. Germline V gives CDR1 LGHNA, CDR2 YNFKEQ. The CDR3 is 14 amino acids. This chain's CDR3 is CASSQGGQGVEAFL. The CDR3 DNA reads TGTGCCAGCAGCCAGGGGGGACAGGGGGTAGAAGCTTTCCTT.

The chain has TRBV6-1 and TRBJ2-2, with 8 bases lining up with TRBD1. The V gene's germline CDR1 is MNHNS and CDR2 SASEGT. Germline trimming cut 4 bases from V and 5 bases from J; bases unmatched to any gene: 3. This CDR3 region has 14 residues. CDR3 DNA sequence: TGTGCCAGCAGTGTTTACAGGGGGACCGGGGAGCTGTTTTTT. Protein sequence: CASSVYRGTGELFF.

The V call is TRBV7-2, the J call TRBJ2-1; TRBD1 matches at 7 bases. This CDR3 is built from 15 residues. V shed 4 bases and J 5 bases; nucleotides not matched to a gene: 8. Germline CDR1 reads SGHTA; CDR2 reads FQGNSA. As DNA, the CDR3 is TGTGCCAGCAGCTCCACAGGGGCATCGAACAATGAGCAGTTCTTC. The encoded protein is CASSSTGASNNEQFF.

The chain uses TRBV11-2 and TRBJ2-3, with 11 bases matching TRBD2. Germline CDR1 and CDR2: SGHAT and FQNNGV. The CDR3 has 16 amino acids. V trimming: 4 bases; J trimming: 3 bases; junction bases outside the gene matches: 6. The DNA of the CDR3 is TGTGCCAGCAGCTCCCAGGGGACTAGCGGTACAGATACGCAGTATTTT. Protein sequence: CASSSQGTSGTDTQYF.

The chain joins TRBV19 to TRBJ1-2; D is perhaps TRBD1 (5 bases). The CDR3 extends over 14 amino acids. V dropped 5 bases and J dropped 4 bases, with 14 bases sitting between them. Germline V CDR1 and CDR2: LNHDA, SQIVND (reference sequence). In DNA, the CDR3 is TGTGCCAGTAGTCCGAATAGCGGGGGCTATGGCTACACCTTC. This sequence encodes CASSPNSGGYGYTF.

The chain has TRBV5-1 and TRBJ1-2; D is unclear. CDR3 length equals 13 residues. V lost 0 bases and J 4 bases, leaving 7 bases between the germline ends. Per germline, CDR1 SGHRS and CDR2 YFSETQ. CDR3: CASSLETGYGYTF. For the CDR3, the DNA is TGCGCCAGCAGCTTGGAGACGGGCTATGGCTACACCTTC. The complete variable domain, with remaining parts taken from reference TRBV5-1 and TRBJ1-2, reads KAGVTQTPRYLIKTRGQQVTLSCSPISGHRSVSWYQQTPGQGLQFLFEYFSETQRNKGNFPGRFSGRQFSNSRSEMNVSTLELGDSALYLCASSLETGYGYTFGSGTRLTVV.

This chain links TRBV5-1 with TRBJ2-1, with a weak D call TRBD2 (10 bases). Trimming stripped 1 base from V and 6 bases from J, with 26 bases between. The CDR3 is 19 amino acids. Per the germline V gene, CDR1 is SGHRS and CDR2 is YFSETQ. CDR3 residues: CASSLRDRAKAGGPNEQFF. CDR3 bases: TGCGCCAGCAGCTTGAGGGACAGGGCGAAAGCGGGAGGGCCCAATGAGCAGTTCTTC. The full variable domain, completed using reference TRBV5-1 and TRBJ2-1, is KAGVTQTPRYLIKTRGQQVTLSCSPISGHRSVSWYQQTPGQGLQFLFEYFSETQRNKGNFPGRFSGRQFSNSRSEMNVSTLELGDSALYLCASSLRDRAKAGGPNEQFFGPGTRLTVL.

This clone was counted only a few times. This chain links TRBV6-5 with TRBJ2-7; D possibly corresponds to TRBD1 (6 bases). This CDR3 contains 12 residues. V was clipped by 6 bases and J by 2 bases, with 8 bases between them. Germline loops: CDR1 MNHEY, CDR2 SVGAGI. The CDR3 nucleotides are TGTGCCAGCAGGACAGGCCCCTACGAGCAGTACTTC. This translates into CASRTGPYEQYF.